Listed here are 19 T cell receptor beta chains from one sample, sequenced in a study of post-analysis software for immune sequencing data. The authors incorporated unique molecular identifiers into the TCR beta cDNA libraries. TCRdb re-called the PCR reads through MiXCR, storing one row per CDR3 protein. The sample consists of about 160,000 distinct CDR3 sequences, roughly 34% of them appearing once. This material consisted of blood, taken after autologous hematopoietic stem cell transplantation. These receptors came from a girl aged 5-17 years with multiple sclerosis.

The chain is built from TRBV2 and TRBJ2-2, with 15 positions matching TRBD2. This CDR3 has 16 residues. Germline CDR1 is SNHLY and CDR2 is FYNNEI. The J segment lost 4 bases and the V segment lost 6 bases, leaving 3 bases of the junction unmatched. CDR3 bases: TGTGCCAGCAGGGGGACTAGCGGGAGGCGCACCGGGGAGCTGTTTTTT. The encoded protein is CASRGTSGRRTGELFF.

This chain connects TRBV5-6 to TRBJ2-5; D tentatively fits TRBD1 or TRBD2 (6 bases each). V was cut by 2 bases and J by 11 bases, with 16 bases left in between. Per the germline V gene, CDR1 is SGHDT and CDR2 is YYEEEE. There are 13 residues in the CDR3. DNA of the CDR3: TGTGCCAGCAGCTTAGCGTCGGGGGCAGGGCAGTACTTC. Translated: CASSLASGAGQYF.

The rearrangement links TRBV4-2 to TRBJ2-2, with TRBD2 matching over 9 bases. Trimming removed 3 bases from V and 2 bases from J; junction bases left unmatched: 4. The CDR3 is 16 amino acids. Germline V gene sequence: CDR1 LGHNA, CDR2 YNFKEQ. The chain's CDR3 is CASSHRAGGNTGELFF. CDR3 nucleotides: TGTGCCAGCAGCCATCGAGCGGGGGGAAACACCGGGGAGCTGTTTTTT.

As concerns this clonotype: At one end the junction does not follow the germline gene, possibly because of a read error. This rearrangement joins TRBV27 to TRBJ2-1, with 8 nucleotides matching TRBD2. The CDR3 sequence is 15 residues long. Germline V gives CDR1 MNHEY, CDR2 SMNVEV (reference sequence). CDR3 sequence (DNA): TGTGCCAGCACCCCGGGACTAGTGCCCTACGATGAGCAGTTCTTC. Residues: CASTPGLVPYDEQFF.

The chain is built from TRBV28 and TRBJ2-1, with 9 bases matching TRBD2. V was clipped by 4 bases and J by 1 base; unmatched bases: 8. Germline-derived CDR1 and CDR2 are MDHEN and SYDVKM. The length of the CDR3 is 17 residues. In DNA form, the CDR3 reads TGTGCCAGCAGTTCCCAATTTAGCGGGAGATCCTACAATGAGCAGTTCTTC. Its translation: CASSSQFSGRSYNEQFF.

The chain couples TRBV20-1 to TRBJ2-1, with TRBD2 matching over 7 bases. The CDR3 has 16 residues. Germline lookup yields CDR1 DFQATT and CDR2 SNEGSKA (reference sequence). V shed 0 bases and J 3 bases; nucleotides not matched to a gene: 8. CDR3 sequence reads: CSARDSGGGNYNEQFF. In nucleotides, the CDR3 is TGCAGTGCTAGAGATTCTGGCGGGGGAAACTACAATGAGCAGTTCTTC.

This clonotype was seen only a few times. This chain links TRBV5-5 with TRBJ2-7; no clear D. The V and J ends lost 0 bases and 3 bases respectively, with 4 bases between them. This CDR3 has 12 amino acids. From germline, CDR1 is SGHKS and CDR2 YYEKEE (reference sequence). The CDR3 nucleotides read TGTGCCAGCAGCTTGGCCGACTACGAGCAGTACTTC. Its protein is CASSLADYEQYF.

J is TRBJ2-3 and V is TRBV4-1, with D perhaps assigned TRBD1 or TRBD2 (5 bases each). Trimming stripped 0 bases from V and 3 bases from J, with 13 bases between. The V gene's germline CDR1 is MGHRA and CDR2 YSYEKL. The CDR3 contains 16 residues. CDR3 protein: CASSQDPGPGTDTQYF. DNA of the CDR3: TGCGCCAGCAGCCAAGATCCGGGACCCGGGACAGATACGCAGTATTTT.

The chain couples TRBV28 to TRBJ1-5; tentative D call: TRBD1 (5 bases). Germline CDR1 is MDHEN and CDR2 is SYDVKM. Trimming left V 2 bases short and J 7 bases short, with 9 bases between. The length of the CDR3 is 13 residues. DNA of the CDR3: TGTGCCAGCAGTTTAGAGGGGCAACAGCCCCAGCATTTT. Amino acid sequence: CASSLEGQQPQHF.

This rearrangement joins TRBV6-2 or TRBV6-3 to TRBJ1-5, with a weak D call TRBD1 (6 bases). V gave up 5 bases and J gave up 7 bases, with 15 bases separating them. The germline V gene has CDR1 MNHEY and CDR2 SVGEGT. The CDR3 runs 14 residues. CDR3 in amino acids: CASSRAGVGQPQHF. The CDR3 nucleotides read TGTGCCAGCAGTCGGGCAGGGGTCGGCCAGCCCCAGCATTTT.

There are a few counts of this clonotype. The chain couples TRBV24-1 to TRBJ2-1; 7 bases align to TRBD2. Trimming cost V 7 bases and J 2 bases; bases outside gene matches: 4. The V gene's germline CDR1 is KGHDR and CDR2 SFDVKD. The CDR3 has 14 residues. For the CDR3, the DNA is TGTGCCACCAGCCCCGGACTAGCCTACAATGAGCAGTTCTTC. The encoded protein is CATSPGLAYNEQFF.

The rearrangement uses TRBV29-1 and TRBJ2-7; 12 nucleotides match TRBD2. Germline V CDR1 and CDR2: SQVTM, ANQGSEA. This CDR3 has 15 amino acids. J gave up 2 bases and V 0 bases, and 2 bases lay outside the gene matches. The DNA for the CDR3 is TGCAGCGTTGAAGAACGGACTAGCGGGGCCTACGAGCAGTACTTC. It encodes CSVEERTSGAYEQYF.

This sequence joins TRBV2 and TRBJ2-3, with D maybe TRBD2 (7 bases). The V and J ends lost 11 bases and 4 bases respectively, with 28 bases between them. This CDR3 spans 17 amino acids. Germline V gene sequence: CDR1 SNHLY, CDR2 FYNNEI. The CDR3, as DNA: TGTGCCTCCAAAGGGCCCAGCCCAGGAGGGGGGGCAGATACGCAGTATTTT. It is translated as CASKGPSPGGGADTQYF.

This clonotype was counted a single time. CDR3 coding DNA: TGTGCCAGTAGTAGCAGGCTGTGGCCCCAGCATTTT. It yields the protein CASSSRLWPQHF. The chain recombines TRBV19 with TRBJ1-5; D is undetermined. This CDR3 is 12 amino acids long. V was pared by 4 bases and J by 9 bases, with 10 bases between. Per germline, CDR1 LNHDA and CDR2 SQIVND (reference sequence).

This clonotype was seen more than once but under ten times. This chain connects TRBV20-1 to TRBJ2-7; no definite D call. The germline CDR1 and CDR2 sequences are DFQATT and SNEGSKA (reference sequence). CDR3 length equals 13 residues. V gave up 1 base and J gave up 3 bases, with 10 bases separating them. The CDR3, as DNA: TGCAGTGCTAGAGGAGGTAGGGTCTACGAGCAGTACTTC. It translates to CSARGGRVYEQYF.

This clonotype came up once. The chain carries TRBV10-3 and TRBJ2-2; D may be TRBD2 (6 bases). Per the germline V gene, CDR1 is ENHRY and CDR2 is SYGVKD. Trimming left V 10 bases short and J 2 bases short, with 8 bases between. This CDR3 is built from 12 residues. CDR3 in amino acids: CASGLNTGELFF. The CDR3 region has the DNA TGTGCCAGCGGACTAAACACCGGGGAGCTGTTTTTT.

The V call is TRBV6-6, the J call TRBJ1-1, with D perhaps matching TRBD1 (5 bases). The V end lost 7 bases, the J end lost 4 bases, and 19 bases lay between the germline ends. Germline V gene sequence: CDR1 MNHNY, CDR2 SVGAGI (reference sequence). This CDR3 contains 15 residues. This CDR3 is CASTLGRGTSTEAFF. The CDR3 DNA follows: TGTGCCAGCACCCTCGGCCGGGGGACGAGCACTGAAGCTTTCTTT.

In the case of this clonotype: An end of the junction does not agree with germline; a read error may underlie this. The chain recombines TRBV20-1 with TRBJ2-1, with D unclear. Germline CDR1 is DFQATT and CDR2 is SNEGSKA (reference sequence). This CDR3 comprises 12 residues. The CDR3 loop is CSARTFGDEQDF. The CDR3 DNA reads as TGCAGTGCTAGAACCTTCGGCGACGAGCAGGACTTC.

In its sample, this clonotype was seen a few times. This sequence joins TRBV29-1 and TRBJ2-7; the D gene is possibly TRBD2 (5 bases). The ends were cut back, 6 bases at V and 7 bases at J, with 10 bases in the middle. Per germline, CDR1 SQVTM and CDR2 ANQGSEA. This CDR3 region has 10 residues. CDR3 region: CSVGTGEQYF. The CDR3 DNA sequence: TGCAGCGTCGGAACGGGAGAGCAGTACTTC.